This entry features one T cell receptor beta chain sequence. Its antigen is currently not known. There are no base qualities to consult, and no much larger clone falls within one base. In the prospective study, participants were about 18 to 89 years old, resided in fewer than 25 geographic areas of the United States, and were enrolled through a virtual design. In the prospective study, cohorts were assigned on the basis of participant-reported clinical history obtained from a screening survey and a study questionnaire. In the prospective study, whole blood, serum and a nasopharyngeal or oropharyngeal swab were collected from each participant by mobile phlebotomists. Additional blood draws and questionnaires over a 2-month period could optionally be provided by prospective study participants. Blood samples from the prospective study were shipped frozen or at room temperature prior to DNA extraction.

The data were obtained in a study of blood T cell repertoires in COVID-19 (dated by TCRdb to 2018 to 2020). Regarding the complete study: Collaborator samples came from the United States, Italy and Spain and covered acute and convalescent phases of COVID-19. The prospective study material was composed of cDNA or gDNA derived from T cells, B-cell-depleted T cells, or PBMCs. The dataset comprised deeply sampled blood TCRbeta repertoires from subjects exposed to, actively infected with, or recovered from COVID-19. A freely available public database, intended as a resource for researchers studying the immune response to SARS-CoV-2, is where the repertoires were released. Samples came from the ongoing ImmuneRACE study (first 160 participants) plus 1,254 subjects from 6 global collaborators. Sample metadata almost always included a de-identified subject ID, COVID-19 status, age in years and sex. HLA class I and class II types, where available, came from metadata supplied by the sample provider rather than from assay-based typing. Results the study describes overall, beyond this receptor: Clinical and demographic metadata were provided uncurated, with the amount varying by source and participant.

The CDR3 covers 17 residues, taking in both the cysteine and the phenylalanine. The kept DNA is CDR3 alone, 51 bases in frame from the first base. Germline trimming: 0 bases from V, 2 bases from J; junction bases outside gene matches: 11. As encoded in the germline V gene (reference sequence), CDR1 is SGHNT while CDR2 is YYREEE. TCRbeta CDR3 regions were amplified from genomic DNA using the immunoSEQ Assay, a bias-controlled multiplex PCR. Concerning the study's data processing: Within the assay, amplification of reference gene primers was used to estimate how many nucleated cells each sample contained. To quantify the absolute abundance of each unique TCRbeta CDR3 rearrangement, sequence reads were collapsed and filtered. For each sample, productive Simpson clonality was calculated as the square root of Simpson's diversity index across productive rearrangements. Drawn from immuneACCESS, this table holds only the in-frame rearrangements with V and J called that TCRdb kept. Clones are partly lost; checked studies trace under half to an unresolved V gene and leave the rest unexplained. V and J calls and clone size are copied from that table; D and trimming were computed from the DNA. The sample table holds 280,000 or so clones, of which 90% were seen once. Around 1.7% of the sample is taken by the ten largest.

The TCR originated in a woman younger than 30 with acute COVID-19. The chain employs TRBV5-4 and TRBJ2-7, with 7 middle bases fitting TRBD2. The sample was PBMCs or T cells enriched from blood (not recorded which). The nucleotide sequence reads TGTGCCAGCAGCTTGGATCCGTTGGCGGGAGTTGCCTACGAGCAGTACTTC. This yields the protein CASSLDPLAGVAYEQYF.